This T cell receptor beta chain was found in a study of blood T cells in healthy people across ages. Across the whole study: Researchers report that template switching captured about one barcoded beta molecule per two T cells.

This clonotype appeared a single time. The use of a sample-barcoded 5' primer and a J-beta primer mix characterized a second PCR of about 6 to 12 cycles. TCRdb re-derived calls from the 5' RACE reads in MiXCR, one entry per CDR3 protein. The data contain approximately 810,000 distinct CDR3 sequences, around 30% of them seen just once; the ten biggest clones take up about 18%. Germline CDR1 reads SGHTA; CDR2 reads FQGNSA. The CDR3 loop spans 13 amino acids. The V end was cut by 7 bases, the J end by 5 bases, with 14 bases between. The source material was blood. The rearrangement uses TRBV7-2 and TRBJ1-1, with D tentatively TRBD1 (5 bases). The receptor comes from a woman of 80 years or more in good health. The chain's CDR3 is CASTELGETEAFF. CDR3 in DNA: TGTGCCAGCACCGAGCTGGGGGAGACTGAAGCTTTCTTT.